This T cell receptor (beta chain) was documented in a study of blood T cell repertoires in COVID-19. Patients of the Seattle cohort, enrolled during active infection, were followed longitudinally. Original processing methods: Reference gene primer amplification in the assay estimated nucleated cell counts. Profiling relied on immunoSEQ multiplex PCR, and the TCRdb table lists in-frame clones only, not all of them. That table gives V, J and clone size, and the DNA gave D and trimming. The table includes 110,000 or so clones, approximately 85% detected once. The receptor was isolated from a woman aged 55 to 70 with COVID-19, enrolled during active disease. The source material was peripheral blood.

CDR3 nucleotide sequence: TGTGCCAGCAGCTTGGGAGGCCGAAGCTACGAGCAGTACTTC. It specifies CASSLGGRSYEQYF. V gene TRBV11-1 combines with J gene TRBJ2-7; possibly TRBD2 for D (6 bases). Germline V gives CDR1 SGHAT, CDR2 FQDESV (reference sequence). The CDR3 extends over 14 amino acids. Trimming shortened V by 3 bases and J by 3 bases, and 12 bases separated the two germline ends.